The table lists the clone carrying this TCR beta chain with a few counts. Its antigen is not identified. This sample is drawn from a study of T-cell reconstitution after alpha-beta-depleted transplantation in children. After removal of 8 bases from V and 6 bases from J, the junction contained 13 bases not matched to a gene. The CDR3 is 16 residues long. Germline V gene data show CDR1 as LGHNA and CDR2 as YSLEER. Construction of the TCRbeta library involved unique molecular identifiers. TCRdb re-called the PCR reads with MiXCR, one entry per CDR3 protein. Of about 980,000 distinct CDR3 sequences in the sample, about 30% were seen once. Points from the study as a whole: About two months after transplant, alpha-beta T cells reportedly came from several hundred expanded graft clones. The main origin of T-cell counts and diversity one year after transplant was newly produced T cells. For some patients, TCRbeta diversity was high at day 60 because of recipient T cells and thymic progenitors that survived.

The V gene is TRBV4-3, the J gene TRBJ2-2; 9 nucleotides agree with TRBD1. Source: PBMCs, mostly from graft donor cells, taken 360 days after TCRalphabeta/CD19-depleted stem cell transplant. This receptor was taken from a boy younger than two who had a stem cell transplant for SCID, so the T cells may come from the graft donor. The CDR3 here is CASSPYRGLAPGELFF. DNA for the CDR3: TGCGCCAGCTCTCCGTACAGGGGGCTCGCACCCGGGGAGCTGTTTTTT.